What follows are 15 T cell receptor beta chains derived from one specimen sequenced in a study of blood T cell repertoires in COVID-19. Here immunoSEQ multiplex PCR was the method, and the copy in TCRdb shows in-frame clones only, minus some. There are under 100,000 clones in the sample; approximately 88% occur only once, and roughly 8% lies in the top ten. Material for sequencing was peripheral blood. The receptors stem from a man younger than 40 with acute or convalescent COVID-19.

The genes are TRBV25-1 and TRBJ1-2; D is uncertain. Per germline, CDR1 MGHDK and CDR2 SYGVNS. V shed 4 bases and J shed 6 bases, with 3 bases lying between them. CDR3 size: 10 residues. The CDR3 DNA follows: TGTGCCAGCAGTGCAGATGGCTACACCTTC. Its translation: CASSADGYTF.

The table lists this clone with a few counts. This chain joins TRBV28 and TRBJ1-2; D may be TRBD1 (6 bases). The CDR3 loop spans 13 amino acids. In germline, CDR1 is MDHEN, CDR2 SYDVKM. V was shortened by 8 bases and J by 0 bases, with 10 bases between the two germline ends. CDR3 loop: CASHRTANYGYTF. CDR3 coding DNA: TGTGCCAGCCACCGGACAGCTAACTATGGCTACACCTTC.

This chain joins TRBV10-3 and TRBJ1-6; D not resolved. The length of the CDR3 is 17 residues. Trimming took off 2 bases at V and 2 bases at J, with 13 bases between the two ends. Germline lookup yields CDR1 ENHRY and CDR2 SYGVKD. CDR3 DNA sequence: TGTGCCATCAGTGAGCCTCCTGGACTGGCCTATAATTCACCCCTCCACTTT. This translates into CAISEPPGLAYNSPLHF.

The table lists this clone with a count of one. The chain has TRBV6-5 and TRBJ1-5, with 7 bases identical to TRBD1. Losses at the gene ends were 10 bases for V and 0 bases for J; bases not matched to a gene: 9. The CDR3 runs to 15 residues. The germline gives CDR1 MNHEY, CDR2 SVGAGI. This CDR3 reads CATMTGSYSNQPQHF. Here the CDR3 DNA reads TGTGCCACAATGACAGGGAGTTATAGCAATCAGCCCCAGCATTTT.

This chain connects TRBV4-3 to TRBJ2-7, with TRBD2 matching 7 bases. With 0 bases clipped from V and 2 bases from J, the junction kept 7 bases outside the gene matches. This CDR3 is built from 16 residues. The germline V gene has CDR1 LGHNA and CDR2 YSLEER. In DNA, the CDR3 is TGCGCCAGCAGCCAAGATAGGACTAGTTGGGCCTACGAGCAGTACTTC. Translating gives CASSQDRTSWAYEQYF.

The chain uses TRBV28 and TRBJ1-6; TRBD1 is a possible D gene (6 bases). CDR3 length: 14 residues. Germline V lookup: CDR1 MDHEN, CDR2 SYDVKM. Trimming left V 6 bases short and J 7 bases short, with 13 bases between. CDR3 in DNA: TGTGCCAGCAGGAAATGGACAGTCAATTCACCCCTCCACTTT. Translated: CASRKWTVNSPLHF. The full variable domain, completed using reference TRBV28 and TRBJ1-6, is DVKVTQSSRYLVKRTGEKVFLECVQDMDHENMFWYRQDPGLGLRLIYFSYDVKMKEKGDIPEGYSVSREKKERFSLILESASTNQTSMYLCASRKWTVNSPLHFGNGTRLTVT.

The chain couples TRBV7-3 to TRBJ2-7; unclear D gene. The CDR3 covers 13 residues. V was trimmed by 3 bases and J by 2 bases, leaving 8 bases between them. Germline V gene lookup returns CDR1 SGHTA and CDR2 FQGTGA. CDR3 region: CASSFGGTYEQYF. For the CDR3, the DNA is TGTGCCAGCAGCTTCGGCGGAACCTACGAGCAGTACTTC.

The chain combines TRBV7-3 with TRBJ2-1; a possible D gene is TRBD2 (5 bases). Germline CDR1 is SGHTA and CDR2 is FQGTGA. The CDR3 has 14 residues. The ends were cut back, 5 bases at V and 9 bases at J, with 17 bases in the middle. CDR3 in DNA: TGTGCCAGCAGCCCCAACGGAGCGGCGGCTGAGCAGTTCTTC. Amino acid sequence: CASSPNGAAAEQFF.

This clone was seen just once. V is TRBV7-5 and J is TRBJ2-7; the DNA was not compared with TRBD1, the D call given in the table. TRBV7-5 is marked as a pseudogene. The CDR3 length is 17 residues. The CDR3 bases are TGTGCCAGAAGCTCCACCAGAACAGGGAATATTACCTACGAGCAGTACTTC. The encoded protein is CARSSTRTGNITYEQYF.

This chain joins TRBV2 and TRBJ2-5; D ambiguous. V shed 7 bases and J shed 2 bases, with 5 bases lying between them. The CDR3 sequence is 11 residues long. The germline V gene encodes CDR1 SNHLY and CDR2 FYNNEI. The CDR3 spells CASTQQETQYF. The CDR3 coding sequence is TGTGCCAGCACCCAGCAAGAGACCCAGTACTTC.

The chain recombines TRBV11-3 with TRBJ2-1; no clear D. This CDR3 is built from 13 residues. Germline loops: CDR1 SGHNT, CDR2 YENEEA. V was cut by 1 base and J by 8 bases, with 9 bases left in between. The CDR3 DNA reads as TGTGCCAGCAGCTTAGTACACGCTGATGAGCAGTTCTTC. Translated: CASSLVHADEQFF.

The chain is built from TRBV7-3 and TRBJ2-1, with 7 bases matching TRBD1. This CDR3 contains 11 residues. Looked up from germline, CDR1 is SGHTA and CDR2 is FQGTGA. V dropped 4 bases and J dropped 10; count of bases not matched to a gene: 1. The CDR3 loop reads CASSSGQEQFF. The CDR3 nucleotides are TGTGCCAGCAGCTCGGGACAGGAGCAGTTCTTC.

CDR3 residues: CASSPYRAGGAVYEQYF. CDR3 coding DNA: TGTGCCAGCAGCCCCTATAGAGCGGGAGGGGCCGTCTACGAGCAGTACTTC. The V and J genes are TRBV9 and TRBJ2-7; 10 bases agree with TRBD2. Per the germline V gene, CDR1 is SGDLS and CDR2 is YYNGEE. J gave up 3 bases and V 4 bases, and 13 bases lay outside the gene matches. CDR3 length: 17 amino acids.

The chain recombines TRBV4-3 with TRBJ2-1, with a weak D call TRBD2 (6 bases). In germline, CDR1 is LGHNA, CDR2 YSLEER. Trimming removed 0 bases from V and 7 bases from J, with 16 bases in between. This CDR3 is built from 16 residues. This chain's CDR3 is CASSQEGTAAPNEQFF. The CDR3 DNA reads TGCGCCAGCAGCCAAGAAGGGACTGCCGCCCCAAATGAGCAGTTCTTC.

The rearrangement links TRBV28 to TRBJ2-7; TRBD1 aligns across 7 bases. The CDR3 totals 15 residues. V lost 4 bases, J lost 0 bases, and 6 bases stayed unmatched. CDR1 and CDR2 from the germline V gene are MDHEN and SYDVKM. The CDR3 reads CASSSPQGISYEQYF. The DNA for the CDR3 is TGTGCCAGCAGTTCCCCACAGGGGATCTCCTACGAGCAGTACTTC. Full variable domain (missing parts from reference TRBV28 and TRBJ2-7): DVKVTQSSRYLVKRTGEKVFLECVQDMDHENMFWYRQDPGLGLRLIYFSYDVKMKEKGDIPEGYSVSREKKERFSLILESASTNQTSMYLCASSSPQGISYEQYFGPGTRLTVT.